A selection of T cell receptor beta chains follows, all from one sample in a study of STAT3 mutations in large granular lymphocyte leukemia. Generated by immunoSEQ multiplex PCR, the TCRdb table keeps only in-frame clones and is missing some. The sample has over 1,500 clones, under 60% seen once. Sequencing was done on a sample of peripheral blood mononuclear cells. The receptors shown here come from a man in his 60s with T-cell large granular lymphocyte leukemia. Some clones in this sample may be carry-over from other donors' samples. Each CDR3 is given with its conserved first and last residue. The D gene is left open where the match is weak. A row's size may be missing; if present it is once, few, many or a size class.

size: .; D: .; V: TRBV5-1; J: TRBJ2-3; DNA: TGCGCCAGCAGCTTGGGGGGAGCAGATACGCAGTATTTT; CDR3: CASSLGGADTQYF
size: .; D: .; V: TRBV5-1; J: TRBJ2-1; DNA: TGCGCCAGCAGCACCCCAGATCGGGGGCCCTTCAATGAGCAGTTCTTC; CDR3: CASSTPDRGPFNEQFF
size: hyperexpanded; D: TRBD2; V: TRBV5-1; J: TRBJ2-1; DNA: TGCGCCAGCAGCTTGGCCCCCCTAGCGGGACCCTACAATGAGCAGTTCTTC; CDR3: CASSLAPLAGPYNEQFF
size: once; D: .; V: TRBV30; J: TRBJ1-3; DNA: TGTGCCTGGGCAACAGGACTCTCTGGAAACACCATATATTTT; CDR3: CAWATGLSGNTIYF
size: .; D: .; V: TRBV30; J: TRBJ1-5; DNA: TGTGCCTGGAGTGTGGGGGCGCATCAGCCCCAGCATTTT; CDR3: CAWSVGAHQPQHF
size: .; D: .; V: TRBV5-1; J: TRBJ2-3; DNA: TGCGCCAGCAGCTTGGGAGGTTCGAGTGGGGGCACAGATACGCAGTATTTT; CDR3: CASSLGGSSGGTDTQYF
size: .; D: .; V: TRBV5-1; J: TRBJ1-1; DNA: TGCGCCAGCGGTGAGACAGACGAAGCTTTCTTT; CDR3: CASGETDEAFF
size: few; D: TRBD2; V: TRBV5-6; J: TRBJ2-1; DNA: TGTGCCAGCAGCTTGTGGCTAGCGGGGCACAATGAGCAGTTCTTC; CDR3: CASSLWLAGHNEQFF
size: .; D: .; V: TRBV10-3; J: TRBJ2-7; DNA: TGTGCCATCAGTGACCGGGACTCCTACGAGCAGTACTTC; CDR3: CAISDRDSYEQYF
size: few; D: .; V: TRBV30; J: TRBJ1-5; DNA: TGTGCCTGGAGTCCAGGGTTGGGCAATCAGCCCCAGCATTTT; CDR3: CAWSPGLGNQPQHF
size: .; D: TRBD1; V: TRBV29-1; J: TRBJ2-1; DNA: TGCAGCGTTGTAGCGACAGGGGGCTCGAATGAGCAGTTCTTC; CDR3: CSVVATGGSNEQFF
size: .; D: .; V: TRBV2; J: TRBJ1-2; DNA: TGTGCCAGCAGTGAAGAGGCCAACTACTATGGCTACACCTTC; CDR3: CASSEEANYYGYTF
size: .; D: TRBD1; V: TRBV2; J: TRBJ1-5; DNA: TGTGCCAGCATTCCGACAGGGCAAGATCAGCCCCAGCATTTT; CDR3: CASIPTGQDQPQHF
size: .; D: TRBD2; V: TRBV5-1; J: TRBJ2-7; DNA: TGCGCCAGCAGCCCTCGAACGGCGGGAGTTGGCGAGCAGTACTTC; CDR3: CASSPRTAGVGEQYF
size: .; D: .; V: TRBV10-3; J: TRBJ1-1; DNA: TGTGCCATCAGTGTGGGGATGGAGGACACTGAAGCTTTCTTT; CDR3: CAISVGMEDTEAFF
size: .; D: .; V: TRBV28; J: TRBJ1-2; DNA: TGTGCCAGCAGTTTAATCAGGGTATGGGACTATGGCTACACCTTC; CDR3: CASSLIRVWDYGYTF
size: .; D: TRBD2; V: TRBV10-2; J: TRBJ2-1; DNA: TGCGCCGCAGGGACTAGCGGGAGTAATGAGCAGTTCTTC; CDR3: CAAGTSGSNEQFF
size: .; D: .; V: TRBV18; J: TRBJ2-5; DNA: TGTGCCAGCTCACCGCAGGTACAAGAGACCCAGTACTTC; CDR3: CASSPQVQETQYF
size: few; D: .; V: TRBV6-6; J: TRBJ1-4; DNA: TGTGCCAGCAGTTACTTGTACGGGTTTGAAAAACTGTTTTTT; CDR3: CASSYLYGFEKLFF
size: .; D: TRBD2; V: TRBV5-4; J: TRBJ2-2; DNA: TGTGCCAGCAGCTTGAGGGAGCGGGGGAACACCGGGGAGCTGTTTTTT; CDR3: CASSLRERGNTGELFF
size: .; D: .; V: TRBV5-1; J: TRBJ1-1; DNA: TGCGCCAGCAGCTTGGCCTGGGTCTCTGAAGCTTTCTTT; CDR3: CASSLAWVSEAFF
size: .; D: TRBD1; V: TRBV5-1; J: TRBJ2-1; DNA: TGCGCCAGCAGCCCAGGACAGGGCTACAATGAGCAGTTCTTC; CDR3: CASSPGQGYNEQFF
size: .; D: .; V: TRBV30; J: TRBJ1-2; DNA: TGTGCCTGGAGCCCCGGGGCGGCAGCCTATGGCTACACCTTC; CDR3: CAWSPGAAAYGYTF
size: .; D: TRBD2; V: TRBV6-1; J: TRBJ2-3; DNA: TGTGCCAGCGAAGACGGAGCGGGAGGAGGGGATACGCAGTATTTT; CDR3: CASEDGAGGGDTQYF
size: .; D: .; V: TRBV25-1; J: TRBJ1-2; DNA: TGTGCCAGCAGTGAGAGTTGGGGAGGCTACACCTTC; CDR3: CASSESWGGYTF
size: once; D: TRBD2; V: TRBV29-1; J: TRBJ2-5; DNA: TGCAGCGTTGAAGTAGCGGGAGCGCCACCTGGGGCCCAGTACTTC; CDR3: CSVEVAGAPPGAQYF
size: .; D: .; V: TRBV12-5; J: TRBJ1-1; DNA: TGTGCTAGTGGGGGAGGGGACCTCACTGAAGCTTTCTTT; CDR3: CASGGGDLTEAFF
size: .; D: TRBD2; V: TRBV29-1; J: TRBJ2-3; DNA: TGCAGCGTGCGGGGACTAGCGGGAAGGGCAGATACGCAGTATTTT; CDR3: CSVRGLAGRADTQYF
size: .; D: .; V: TRBV6-6; J: TRBJ2-3; DNA: TGTGCCAGCAGTGATCGAAGCGGGAGCACAGATACGCAGTATTTT; CDR3: CASSDRSGSTDTQYF
size: few; D: .; V: TRBV30; J: TRBJ2-7; DNA: TGTGCCTGGGGGACACAGGGCTACGAGCAGTACTTC; CDR3: CAWGTQGYEQYF
size: .; D: TRBD2; V: TRBV9; J: TRBJ2-1; DNA: TGTGCCAGCAGCGTAGCTCTAGCGGGGTTCAATGAGCAGTTCTTC; CDR3: CASSVALAGFNEQFF
size: .; D: TRBD2; V: TRBV30; J: TRBJ2-3; DNA: TGTGCCTGGAGTTTGACTAGCGGGAGCGTGGATACGCAGTATTTT; CDR3: CAWSLTSGSVDTQYF
size: .; D: TRBD2; V: TRBV10-3; J: TRBJ2-7; DNA: TGTGCCATCAAACCGGGACTAGCGGAATACGAGCAGTACTTC; CDR3: CAIKPGLAEYEQYF
size: few; D: TRBD1; V: TRBV30; J: TRBJ1-2; DNA: TGTGCCTTAAACAGGGGGCAGGGTGATGGCTACACCTTC; CDR3: CALNRGQGDGYTF
size: few; D: TRBD1; V: TRBV6-5; J: TRBJ2-7; DNA: TGTGCCAGCAGTTCACCGGGACAGGGGAAGAACGAGCAGTACTTC; CDR3: CASSSPGQGKNEQYF
size: .; D: TRBD2; V: TRBV5-5; J: TRBJ2-1; DNA: TGTGCCAGCAGTCGGACTAGCGACTCCTACAATGAGCAGTTCTTC; CDR3: CASSRTSDSYNEQFF
size: .; D: .; V: TRBV18; J: TRBJ2-5; DNA: TGTGCCAGCTCACCACCGAACAGTCAAGAGACCCAGTACTTC; CDR3: CASSPPNSQETQYF
size: few; D: .; V: TRBV4-3; J: TRBJ2-7; DNA: TGCGCCAGCAGCCAAGAGGGGGCAGGGAGCCCCTACGAGCAGTACTTC; CDR3: CASSQEGAGSPYEQYF
size: .; D: .; V: TRBV7-9; J: TRBJ1-1; DNA: TGTGCCAGCAGCTCAATGGGCACAGTCACTGAAGCTTTCTTT; CDR3: CASSSMGTVTEAFF
size: .; D: .; V: TRBV5-1; J: TRBJ1-3; DNA: TGCGCCAGCAGCTTGGACTCAGGCTCTGGAAACACCATATATTTT; CDR3: CASSLDSGSGNTIYF
size: .; D: TRBD1; V: TRBV5-4; J: TRBJ2-6; DNA: TGTGCCAGCAGCCGAGGACAGGGTAATAGTGGGGCCAACGTCCTGACTTTC; CDR3: CASSRGQGNSGANVLTF
size: .; D: .; V: TRBV27; J: TRBJ2-7; DNA: TGTGCCAGCAGCCTCCCCGGGGCCACCTACGAGCAGTACTTC; CDR3: CASSLPGATYEQYF
size: .; D: .; V: TRBV2; J: TRBJ2-3; DNA: TGTGCCAGCAGTGATCCACTTTATACAGATACGCAGTATTTT; CDR3: CASSDPLYTDTQYF
size: .; D: TRBD2; V: TRBV27; J: TRBJ2-1; DNA: TGTGCCAGCAGTTTAGGACTAGCGGGAGGGCCTCGGTGGGAGCAGTTCTTC; CDR3: CASSLGLAGGPRWEQFF
size: .; D: TRBD2; V: TRBV7-9; J: TRBJ2-3; DNA: TGTGCCAGCAGTACTAGCGGGAGCACAGATACGCAGTATTTT; CDR3: CASSTSGSTDTQYF
size: .; D: .; V: TRBV5-1; J: TRBJ1-4; DNA: TGCGCCAGCAGCTCCTACGCTAATGAAAAACTGTTTTTT; CDR3: CASSSYANEKLFF
size: .; D: TRBD2; V: TRBV14; J: TRBJ2-3; DNA: TGTGCGGGAGGGCCGGCGGGCACAGATACGCAGTATTTT; CDR3: CAGGPAGTDTQYF
size: few; D: .; V: TRBV5-1; J: TRBJ2-7; DNA: TGCGCCAGCAGCGGAGCCAGGAGTTACGAGCAGTACTTC; CDR3: CASSGARSYEQYF
size: .; D: .; V: TRBV30; J: TRBJ2-1; DNA: TGTGCCTGGAGTGCCATCGTGGGGGGATTAGTTGAGCAGTTCTTC; CDR3: CAWSAIVGGLVEQFF
size: once; D: .; V: TRBV5-1; J: TRBJ1-1; DNA: TGCGCCAGCAGCTTGGGTCCAGAGAACACTGAAGCTTTCTTT; CDR3: CASSLGPENTEAFF
size: .; D: .; V: TRBV5-6; J: TRBJ2-7; DNA: TGTGCCAGCAGCCTCCCAACACAGGGCTACGAGCAGTACTTC; CDR3: CASSLPTQGYEQYF
size: few; D: .; V: TRBV7-9; J: TRBJ1-1; DNA: TGTGCCAGCAGCTTTGGTGAGACCACTGAAGCTTTCTTT; CDR3: CASSFGETTEAFF
size: .; D: .; V: TRBV7-9; J: TRBJ1-1; DNA: TGTGCCAGCAGACCGACAGAGAACACTGAAGCTTTCTTT; CDR3: CASRPTENTEAFF
size: .; D: .; V: TRBV29-1; J: TRBJ1-2; DNA: TGCAGCGTTGTGGAGGACCCCGGACGAGCTGGGGGCTACACCTTC; CDR3: CSVVEDPGRAGGYTF
size: few; D: TRBD1; V: TRBV15; J: TRBJ2-7; DNA: TGTGCCACCAGCCCCAGGGGGTTCTCCTACGAGCAGTACTTC; CDR3: CATSPRGFSYEQYF
size: few; D: .; V: TRBV18; J: TRBJ1-2; DNA: TGTGCCAGCTCACCTCGGGGGAACTATGGCTACACCTTC; CDR3: CASSPRGNYGYTF
size: few; D: TRBD1; V: TRBV5-4; J: TRBJ2-5; DNA: TGTGCCAGCAGCCCGACAGGGGGCGGGGAGACCCAGTACTTC; CDR3: CASSPTGGGETQYF
size: few; D: .; V: TRBV5-4; J: TRBJ1-1; DNA: TGTGCCAGCAGCCCGCCGGGGACAAACACTGAAGCTTTCTTT; CDR3: CASSPPGTNTEAFF
size: .; D: TRBD1; V: TRBV18; J: TRBJ2-5; DNA: TGTGCCAGCTCACTTCCGGGACAGGGGCTTGGAGAGACCCAGTACTTC; CDR3: CASSLPGQGLGETQYF
size: .; D: .; V: TRBV5-4; J: TRBJ2-3; DNA: TGTGCCAGCAGCTTGGCCGGGGTTCGCACAGATACGCAGTATTTT; CDR3: CASSLAGVRTDTQYF